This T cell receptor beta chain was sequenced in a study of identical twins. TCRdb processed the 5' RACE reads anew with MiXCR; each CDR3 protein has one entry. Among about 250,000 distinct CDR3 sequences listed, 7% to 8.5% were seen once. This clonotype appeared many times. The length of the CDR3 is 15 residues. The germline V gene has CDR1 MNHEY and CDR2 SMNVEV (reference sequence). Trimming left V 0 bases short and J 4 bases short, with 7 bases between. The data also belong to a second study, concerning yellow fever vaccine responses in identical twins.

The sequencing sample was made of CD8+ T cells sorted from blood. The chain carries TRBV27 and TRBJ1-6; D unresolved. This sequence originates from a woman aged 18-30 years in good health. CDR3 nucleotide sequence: TGTGCCAGCAGTTTATCGTCCAGTTATAATTCACCCCTCCACTTT. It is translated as CASSLSSSYNSPLHF.